A single sample is the source of the 9 T cell receptor beta chains below, sequenced in a study of shared clonotypes between healthy human individuals. The table came from immunoSEQ multiplex PCR; TCRdb's copy has only in-frame clones and leaves some out. The table has some 2,500,000 clones, approximately 90% seen once. The sequenced sample was naive CD4+ T cells from PBMCs. Subset defined: CD45RA+ positively selected. These receptors all come from a man aged 18 to 29 in good health. Some clones in this sample may be carry-over from other donors' samples.

The V and J genes are TRBV7-8 and TRBJ2-7; 9 nucleotides line up with TRBD1. The CDR3 has 14 amino acids. CDR1 is SGHVS, CDR2 FQNEAQ, per germline. V lost 3 bases and J lost 4; bases outside the gene matches: 4. The CDR3 bases are TGTGCCAGCAGCTTGGGACAGGGAATGTACGAGCAGTACTTC. Translated, it gives CASSLGQGMYEQYF.

This clone appeared a few times. The junction differs from germline at one of its ends, possibly a read error. The chain couples TRBV28 to TRBJ1-2; D unresolved. Per germline, CDR1 MDHEN and CDR2 SYDVKM. The CDR3 is 12 residues long. The CDR3, as DNA: TGTGCCAGCAGTCCGCGGACGGCTATCACACACTTC. Protein product: CASSPRTAITHF.

The V and J genes are TRBV10-1 and TRBJ2-1, with 7 bases identical to TRBD2. This CDR3 is 17 amino acids long. Trimming took 0 bases from V and 6 from J; bases not matched to a gene: 11. Germline lookup yields CDR1 WNHNN and CDR2 SYGVQD (reference sequence). CDR3 amino acids: CASSESRRRGSTNEQFF. In DNA form, the CDR3 reads TGCGCCAGCAGTGAGTCGAGACGGCGGGGGAGTACCAATGAGCAGTTCTTC.

This sequence joins TRBV25-1 and TRBJ1-4; D unclear. Germline V gene data show CDR1 as MGHDK and CDR2 as SYGVNS. The CDR3 extends over 15 amino acids. V was pared by 2 bases and J by 3 bases, with 10 bases between. CDR3 in DNA: TGTGCCAGCAGTGAACGAGGTACGGCTAATGAAAAACTGTTTTTT. Translated, it gives CASSERGTANEKLFF. Complete variable domain (other parts from reference TRBV25-1 and TRBJ1-4): EADIYQTPRYLVIGTGKKITLECSQTMGHDKMYWYQQDPGMELHLIHYSYGVNSTEKGDLSSESTVSRIRTEHFPLTLESARPSHTSQYLCASSERGTANEKLFFGSGTQLSVL.

This clone was seen once. This chain uses TRBV6-1 with TRBJ2-1; 10 bases line up with TRBD2. Germline lookup yields CDR1 MNHNS and CDR2 SASEGT. The trim removed 3 bases at V and 4 bases at J, leaving 3 bases unmatched. The CDR3 has 15 residues. The CDR3: CASSEEAGGYNEQFF. CDR3 bases: TGTGCCAGCAGTGAGGAAGCGGGAGGGTACAATGAGCAGTTCTTC.

V gene TRBV11-2 combines with J gene TRBJ1-4; TRBD1 aligns across 9 bases. CDR1 is SGHAT and CDR2 is FQNNGV in the germline V gene. The CDR3 extends over 17 amino acids. The V segment lost 5 bases and the J segment 5 bases; nucleotides outside the gene matches: 12. CDR3 residues: CASSPNPKQGANEKLFF. The CDR3 DNA reads as TGTGCCAGCAGCCCAAACCCCAAACAGGGGGCGAATGAAAAACTGTTTTTT.

This clone came up a few times. This sample also contains other DNA sequences that code for the same CDR3. The rearrangement joins TRBV12-5 to TRBJ2-1, with 10 bases lining up with TRBD2. The CDR3 consists of 15 residues. V shed 2 bases, J shed 7 bases, and the junction held 5 bases outside the gene matches. Germline loops: CDR1 LGHNT, CDR2 FRNRAP. The chain's CDR3 is CASGLRLAGANEQFF. CDR3 in DNA: TGTGCTAGTGGTTTGAGGCTAGCGGGAGCTAATGAGCAGTTCTTC.

The chain couples TRBV6-5 to TRBJ2-6; D not certain. CDR3 length: 15 amino acids. The germline V gene encodes CDR1 MNHEY and CDR2 SVGAGI. Trimming shortened V by 2 bases and J by 0 bases, and 5 bases separated the two germline ends. The CDR3 region is CASSYANSGANVLTF. Written as DNA, the CDR3 is TGTGCCAGCAGTTACGCGAACTCTGGGGCCAACGTCCTGACTTTC.

The chain links TRBV7-9 to TRBJ1-1; D unclear. This CDR3 region has 12 residues. Germline V CDR1 and CDR2: SEHNR, FQNEAQ (reference sequence). The V gene lost 2 bases and the J gene lost 6 bases, with 7 bases spanning the gap. The CDR3: CASSLRTAEAFF. CDR3 DNA sequence: TGTGCCAGCAGCTTAAGGACTGCTGAAGCTTTCTTT.